This T cell receptor (beta chain) was sequenced in a study of T cell changes during pregnancy in multiple sclerosis. Germline V CDR1 and CDR2: LNHDA, SQIVND (reference sequence). The CDR3 has 13 amino acids. Trimming took 6 bases from V and 8 from J; bases not matched to a gene: 7. Libraries were prepared by immunoSEQ multiplex PCR; TCRdb keeps only in-frame clonotypes and omits some of them. The data contain roughly 46,000 clones, less than 90% of them singletons. The source was CD4+ T cells from peripheral blood mononuclear cells, collected before pregnancy. This chain links TRBV19 with TRBJ1-2, with 9 positions matching TRBD1. The TCR originated in a female donor with multiple sclerosis, enrolled in a pregnancy study. CDR3 DNA: TGTGCCAGTAGACAGGGGGCTTCGGGAGGCTACACCTTC. Translated, it gives CASRQGASGGYTF.